These T cell receptor beta chains were read from a single sample in a study of CD8+ T cells in alopecia areata. The protocol was immunoSEQ multiplex PCR, while the TCRdb copy is restricted to in-frame clones and leaves out a portion. Of 150,000 to 200,000 clones in the sample, 60% are singletons; the top ten hold approximately 0.93%. Specimen: CD4+ T cells sorted from blood, collected at week 24, from a patient treated with tofacitinib. These receptors were collected from a human donor with alopecia areata. The CDR3 runs from the conserved cysteine through the conserved F or W. D genes are given only for firm matches. Where a row states a size, it is once, few, many or the class of an expanded clone; other rows omit it.

TRBV30,TRBJ1-1,NA,NA,TGTGCCTGGAGTATGAGAATCGTTGAAGCTTTCTTT,CAWSMRIVEAFF
TRBV5-1,TRBJ2-1,NA,TRBD2,TGCGCCAGCAGCGGAAGCGGGGGCCTGAGTAATGAGCAGTTCTTC,CASSGSGGLSNEQFF
TRBV29-1,TRBJ2-7,NA,TRBD1,TGCAGCGTTGGAACAGGGGACACTACGAGACAGTACTTC,CSVGTGDTTRQYF
TRBV29-1,TRBJ2-3,NA,TRBD2,TGCAGCGTTGGTTTTGCGGGGGGGACCACAGATACGCAGTATTTT,CSVGFAGGTTDTQYF
TRBV30,TRBJ1-5,NA,NA,TGTGCCTGGAGTGCCTCAGAGGATCAGCCCCAGCATTTT,CAWSASEDQPQHF
TRBV27,TRBJ1-1,NA,NA,TGTGCCAGCAGTCCTGGAGGGCAGGGTCCGACTGAAGCTTTCTTT,CASSPGGQGPTEAFF
TRBV29-1,TRBJ2-5,few,NA,TGCAGCGTTGATAGTCCTAGCGAGACCCAGTACTTC,CSVDSPSETQYF
TRBV29-1,TRBJ2-3,NA,NA,TGCAGCGTTTTCGGGGCTAGCACAGATACGCAGTATTTT,CSVFGASTDTQYF
TRBV18,TRBJ2-1,few,NA,TGTGCCAGCTCACCACCGGGACTCGCCTACAATGAGCAGTTCTTC,CASSPPGLAYNEQFF
TRBV15,TRBJ2-3,NA,TRBD1,TGTGCCACCAGCCGCCCACAGGGGCCCACAGATACGCAGTATTTT,CATSRPQGPTDTQYF
TRBV6-6,TRBJ2-4,NA,NA,TGTGCCAGCAGTTCCCTTAGTTGGGACATTCAGTACTTC,CASSSLSWDIQYF
TRBV30,TRBJ1-5,few,NA,TGTGCCTGGGCCGCTGGTGATGTGGAGCCCCAGCATTTT,CAWAAGDVEPQHF
TRBV29-1,TRBJ2-2,NA,TRBD1,TGCAGCGTAAGGACAGGCGGCACCGGGGAGCTGTTTTTT,CSVRTGGTGELFF
TRBV4-1,TRBJ2-7,NA,NA,TGCGCCAGCAGCCAACATGACGGACAGTACGAGCAGTACTTC,CASSQHDGQYEQYF
TRBV5-1,TRBJ2-7,NA,NA,TGCGCCAGCAGCTTGGGAGGGGGAGTAACAGGATACGAGCAGTACTTC,CASSLGGGVTGYEQYF
TRBV29-1,TRBJ2-7,NA,NA,TGCAGCGTTGGTGGCTTCCGGGACGAGCAGTACTTC,CSVGGFRDEQYF
TRBV5-6,TRBJ1-6,NA,TRBD1,TGTGCCAGCAGCACACCGGGACAGGGGATCGGTAATTCACCCCTCCACTTT,CASSTPGQGIGNSPLHF
TRBV29-1,TRBJ2-2,few,TRBD1,TGCAGCATTCGGACAGGGGTGAACACCGGGGAGCTGTTTTTT,CSIRTGVNTGELFF
TRBV7-9,TRBJ2-3,NA,TRBD2,TGTGCCAGCAGCTTAGCCCTAGCGGGCACAGATACGCAGTATTTT,CASSLALAGTDTQYF
TRBV4-1,TRBJ1-6,few,NA,TGCGCCAGCAGCCAAGAGAGGAAGGGGGATCCCAGTTCACCCCTCCACTTT,CASSQERKGDPSSPLHF
TRBV29-1,TRBJ2-2,NA,NA,TGCAGCGTTGCCTTACGGGGGCCTCACGCCGGGGAGCTGTTTTTT,CSVALRGPHAGELFF
TRBV4-1,TRBJ1-1,once,NA,TGCGCCAGCAGCCCCGCCGACCGAGAGGCTGAAGCTTTCTTT,CASSPADREAEAFF
TRBV11-2,TRBJ2-1,NA,NA,TGTGCCAGCAGCCTACTAAGGGATGAGCAGTTCTTC,CASSLLRDEQFF
TRBV2,TRBJ1-5,many,NA,TGTGCCAGCAGGACAGGTCTGTCGGCCAATCAGCCCCAGCATTTT,CASRTGLSANQPQHF
TRBV11-2,TRBJ2-5,NA,NA,TGTGCCAGCAGCCCGGGACTCGGGGGAGAGACCCAGTACTTC,CASSPGLGGETQYF
TRBV7-2,TRBJ2-7,NA,NA,TGTGCCAGCAGCTCTCGACTCTCCGCCTACGAGCAGTACTTC,CASSSRLSAYEQYF
TRBV2,TRBJ1-5,few,NA,TGTGCCAGCAGCAGGGGCCGCCCAGTACTCAATCAGCCCCAGCATTTT,CASSRGRPVLNQPQHF
TRBV4-3,TRBJ2-7,NA,NA,TGCGCCAGCAGCCAAGATTTAACAGGATCTTGGAGCTACGAGCAGTACTTC,CASSQDLTGSWSYEQYF
TRBV18,TRBJ1-2,NA,NA,TGTGCCAGCTCACCGAGAGCTAACTATGGCTACACCTTC,CASSPRANYGYTF
TRBV29-1,TRBJ2-7,NA,NA,TGCAGCGTGACTCAGGTAAACGAGCAGTACTTC,CSVTQVNEQYF
TRBV29-1,TRBJ1-1,NA,TRBD1,TGCAGCGTTTACAGGGGTGGGACTGAAGCTTTCTTT,CSVYRGGTEAFF
TRBV29-1,TRBJ1-1,many,NA,TGCAGCGCCCCGAATGATATGAACACTGAAGCTTTCTTT,CSAPNDMNTEAFF
TRBV29-1,TRBJ2-5,NA,NA,TGCAGCGTTGGGGGCCGACAGCAAGAGACCCAGTACTTC,CSVGGRQQETQYF
TRBV30,TRBJ1-1,NA,NA,TGTGCCTGGAGTATTGCCAGGGCAGGGAACACTGAAGCTTTCTTT,CAWSIARAGNTEAFF
TRBV5-1,TRBJ2-7,NA,NA,TGCGCCAGCAGCCTCCGGGACCCAGCCTACGAGCAGTACTTC,CASSLRDPAYEQYF
TRBV18,TRBJ2-1,NA,TRBD1,TGTGCCAGCTCCCTTAAGGGGGCGAATGAGCAGTTCTTC,CASSLKGANEQFF
TRBV5-1,TRBJ2-3,NA,TRBD1,TGCGCCAGCCACCGCAACAGGGGGGGCACAGATACGCAGTATTTT,CASHRNRGGTDTQYF
TRBV15,TRBJ2-5,NA,TRBD2,TGTGCCACCAGCAGGGTGGGACTAGCGCGCGAGACCCAGTACTTC,CATSRVGLARETQYF
TRBV30,TRBJ1-2,NA,NA,TGTGCCTGGAGAGGGCAGAGTAGGCCCGGGTGGGGCTACACCTTC,CAWRGQSRPGWGYTF
TRBV30,TRBJ1-1,NA,NA,TGTGCCTGGAGCGGACAGAGTAACACTGAAGCTTTCTTT,CAWSGQSNTEAFF
TRBV19,TRBJ1-1,NA,NA,TGTGCCAGTAGTCCCGGTTTCTCCCAGGAGGAAGCTTTCTTT,CASSPGFSQEEAFF
TRBV5-1,TRBJ2-5,NA,NA,TGCGCCAGCAACTATCGGCCCGAGGAGACCCAGTACTTC,CASNYRPEETQYF
TRBV29-1,TRBJ1-1,NA,TRBD1,TGCAGCGTTGACGTCTGGGAGGGGGCGGCATCTCGTAGCACTGAAGCTTTCTTT,CSVDVWEGAASRSTEAFF
TRBV10-2,TRBJ2-1,NA,NA,TGCGCCAGCTCTTGGGGGGGGGCTAACAATGAGCAGTTCTTC,CASSWGGANNEQFF
TRBV30,TRBJ1-1,NA,NA,TGTGCCTGGAAGCCGCAGGGTTACACTGAAGCTTTCTTT,CAWKPQGYTEAFF
TRBV15,TRBJ2-7,NA,TRBD1,TGTGCCACCAGCAGAGGTACAGGGGGTTCCTACGAGCAGTACTTC,CATSRGTGGSYEQYF
TRBV27,TRBJ1-2,once,NA,TGTGCCAGCAGCTCCTTCGTTGGATCGAATGGCTACACCTTC,CASSSFVGSNGYTF
TRBV27,TRBJ1-6,once,NA,TGTGCCAGCAGTTTAGGGACACCTAATTCACCCCTCCACTTT,CASSLGTPNSPLHF